This T cell receptor (beta chain) was captured in a study of OX40 agonist ivuxolimab in advanced cancers. The method was immunoSEQ multiplex PCR; TCRdb's version includes in-frame clones alone and lacks a portion of them. The sample lists more than 25,000 clones; around 90% were seen once. V was clipped by 3 bases and J by 2 bases, with 9 bases between them. The CDR3 runs to 14 residues. Germline V gene data show CDR1 as ENHRY and CDR2 as SYGVKD. The source was CD4+ or CD8+ T cells sorted from blood, collected in a trial of the OX40 agonist ivuxolimab. The V and J genes are TRBV10-3 and TRBJ2-3; a weak D match, TRBD2 (6 bases). The TCR sequence derives from an adult with an advanced solid tumor such as melanoma, head and neck, liver or kidney cancer. Here the CDR3 reads CAISDSGLTDTQYF. The DNA for the CDR3 is TGTGCCATCAGTGATAGCGGACTCACAGATACGCAGTATTTT.